This passage covers 29 T cell receptor beta chains from one sample sequenced in a study of T cells after posttransplantation cyclophosphamide. Treatment was busulfan-fludarabine conditioning, a marrow graft, and cyclophosphamide on days +3 and +4. Generated by immunoSEQ multiplex PCR, the TCRdb table keeps only in-frame clones and is missing some. The sample yields a few thousand clones, 82% seen once. Material: CD4+ T cells sorted from blood, obtained approximately 330 days after allogeneic stem cell transplant with posttransplant cyclophosphamide. All receptors derive from a male patient in his fifties who received an allogeneic stem cell transplant from a related donor and was CMV-positive. Some T cells could come from the graft donor.

This clone was observed a single time. The chain is built from TRBV4-1 and TRBJ2-3, with 8 nucleotides matching TRBD2. V was clipped by 0 bases and J by 2 bases; unmatched bases: 1. Germline CDR1 and CDR2: MGHRA and YSYEKL. The CDR3 is made up of 15 amino acids. DNA for the CDR3: TGCGCCAGCAGCCAAGAACTAGCGGTCACAGATACGCAGTATTTT. Amino acid sequence: CASSQELAVTDTQYF.

V gene TRBV7-2 combines with J gene TRBJ2-3, with D possibly matching TRBD2 (6 bases). The CDR3 spans 13 residues. The ends were cut back, 4 bases at V and 3 bases at J, with 8 bases in the middle. Germline-derived CDR1 and CDR2 are SGHTA and FQGNSA. Written as DNA, the CDR3 is TGTGCCAGCAGCTCCGGGGGTACAGATACGCAGTATTTT. Translation gives CASSSGGTDTQYF. The entire variable domain, with the rest obtained from reference TRBV7-2 and TRBJ2-3, is as follows: GAGVSQSPSNKVTEKGKDVELRCDPISGHTALYWYRQSLGQGLEFLIYFQGNSAPDKSGLPSDRFSAERTGGSVSTLTIQRTQQEDSAVYLCASSSGGTDTQYFGPGTRLTVL.

V gene TRBV6-5 combines with J gene TRBJ1-2; the match to TRBD1 covers 10 bases. CDR3 length: 15 residues. Germline CDR1 reads MNHEY; CDR2 reads SVGAGI. Trimming at V came to 2 bases and at J to 7 bases, leaving 7 bases not matched to a gene. CDR3 bases: TGTGCCAGCAGTTACAACGGGGACAGGGGTGGTGGCTACACCTTC. This translates into CASSYNGDRGGGYTF.

In its sample, this clone was seen once. The chain employs TRBV2 and TRBJ2-7, with D tentatively TRBD2 (5 bases). Germline V gene sequence: CDR1 SNHLY, CDR2 FYNNEI. CDR3 length: 13 residues. V dropped 8 bases and J dropped 3 bases, with 14 bases sitting between them. The CDR3 DNA is TGTGCCAGCCAAGCGGAAATTTACTACGAGCAGTACTTC. Translated, it gives CASQAEIYYEQYF.

In this sample, this clone turned up a few times. The V and J genes are TRBV6-5 and TRBJ1-3; D might be TRBD1 (5 bases). Germline-derived CDR1 and CDR2 are MNHEY and SVGAGI. The V end lost 2 bases, the J end lost 7 bases, and 15 bases lay between the germline ends. This CDR3 has 15 residues. The CDR3 loop is CASSYSSKGRNTIYF. The CDR3, as DNA: TGTGCCAGCAGTTACAGCAGTAAGGGGAGGAACACCATATATTTT.

The rearrangement links TRBV18 to TRBJ1-2, with 9 bases identical to TRBD1. V gave up 3 bases and J gave up 7 bases; unmatched junction bases: 9. The length of the CDR3 is 15 residues. Germline CDR1 and CDR2: KGHSH and LQKENI. The CDR3 DNA is TGTGCCAGCTCACCGGACAGGGGTAATCGGCGTGGCTACACCTTC. Translated, it gives CASSPDRGNRRGYTF.

V gene TRBV27 combines with J gene TRBJ2-2, with 8 bases fitting TRBD2. The CDR3 sequence is 16 residues long. Germline CDR1 and CDR2: MNHEY and SMNVEV (reference sequence). J gave up 5 bases and V 3 bases, and 8 bases lay outside the gene matches. The CDR3 DNA is TGTGCCAGCAGTTTCGTTAGCGGGGTTATGACCGGGGAGCTGTTTTTT. Amino acid sequence: CASSFVSGVMTGELFF.

The chain links TRBV19 to TRBJ1-2; 8 bases are a match to TRBD1. The germline gives CDR1 LNHDA, CDR2 SQIVND (reference sequence). The V segment lost 5 bases and the J segment 8 bases; nucleotides outside the gene matches: 4. The CDR3 spans 12 residues. In DNA, the CDR3 is TGTGCCAGTAGTGGACAGGGACGCGGCTACACCTTC. This codes for CASSGQGRGYTF.

The chain combines TRBV5-1 with TRBJ2-5, with 8 bases matching TRBD2. Germline V gives CDR1 SGHRS, CDR2 YFSETQ. This CDR3 region has 14 residues. Germline trimming cut 0 bases from V and 7 bases from J; bases unmatched to any gene: 5. The CDR3 reads CASSLDGLAGTQYF. CDR3 DNA: TGCGCCAGCAGCTTGGATGGACTAGCTGGGACCCAGTACTTC.

This sequence joins TRBV11-2 and TRBJ2-5; a weak D match, TRBD1 (5 bases). The CDR3 totals 13 residues. The V end was cut by 4 bases, the J end by 2 bases, with 8 bases between. Germline assignment: CDR1 SGHAT and CDR2 FQNNGV. The CDR3 nucleotides are TGTGCCAGCAGCTGGGGCCCTCAAGAGACCCAGTACTTC. Amino acids: CASSWGPQETQYF.

The gene calls are TRBV15 and TRBJ2-4; tentatively, D is TRBD2 (5 bases). V was clipped by 4 bases and J by 3 bases, with 10 bases between them. CDR1 LNHNV and CDR2 YYDKDF come from the germline V gene (reference sequence). CDR3 length equals 14 residues. The CDR3 spells CATSKAGVKNIQYF. The DNA of the CDR3 is TGTGCCACCAGCAAGGCCGGGGTCAAAAACATTCAGTACTTC.

The gene calls are TRBV6-6 and TRBJ1-1; D unresolved. Germline V gene sequence: CDR1 MNHNY, CDR2 SVGAGI (reference sequence). V lost 7 bases to trimming and J lost 4 bases, with 13 bases between them. CDR3 size: 13 residues. Here the CDR3 DNA reads TGTGCCAGCATCACGATCCCGGGCACTGAAGCTTTCTTT. This sequence encodes CASITIPGTEAFF.

The J gene is TRBJ2-1, the V gene TRBV4-1, with 7 positions matching TRBD1. The CDR3 is made up of 15 amino acids. Germline CDR1 and CDR2: MGHRA and YSYEKL. V was pared by 6 bases and J by 1 base, with 6 bases of the junction left unmatched. The CDR3 coding sequence is TGCGCCAGCAGACAGGGGCAGGGGTCCTACAATGAGCAGTTCTTC. It codes for CASRQGQGSYNEQFF.

This clone has just a few counts. This rearrangement joins TRBV6-6 to TRBJ1-2; 11 bases map to TRBD1. CDR1 is MNHNY, CDR2 SVGAGI, per germline (reference sequence). The CDR3 has 14 residues. The junction had 4 bases not matched to a gene; V was cut back by 2 bases and J by 8 bases. The CDR3: CASSYTDRGQGYTF. The CDR3 DNA reads as TGTGCCAGCAGTTACACGGACAGGGGGCAAGGCTACACCTTC.

This chain links TRBV7-2 with TRBJ1-1, with a weak D call TRBD1 (6 bases). V lost 5 bases and J 1 base, leaving 8 bases between the germline ends. CDR1 and CDR2 from the germline V gene are SGHTA and FQGNSA. There are 13 residues in the CDR3. The CDR3 bases are TGTGCCAGCAGCACGGACAGGAACACTGAAGCTTTCTTT. Its protein is CASSTDRNTEAFF.

The rearrangement links TRBV15 to TRBJ2-6; TRBD2 is a possible D gene (6 bases). V lost 4 bases, J lost 0 bases, and 7 bases lay in between. The CDR3 loop spans 15 amino acids. CDR1 is LNHNV, CDR2 YYDKDF, per germline (reference sequence). CDR3 protein: CATSIGGSGANVLTF. The CDR3 bases are TGTGCCACCAGCATCGGGGGCTCTGGGGCCAACGTCCTGACTTTC.

The V and J genes are TRBV7-9 and TRBJ1-4, with D tentatively TRBD1 (6 bases). The ends were cut back, 5 bases at V and 4 bases at J, with 20 bases in the middle. The CDR3 covers 17 residues. Germline V CDR1 and CDR2: SEHNR, FQNEAQ (reference sequence). CDR3 residues: CASSGWTASTLNEKLFF. The CDR3 region has the DNA TGTGCCAGCAGCGGTTGGACAGCCAGTACTCTTAATGAAAAACTGTTTTTT.

The genes are TRBV2 and TRBJ1-5; D may be TRBD1 (6 bases). The CDR3 contains 15 residues. V was cut by 10 bases and J by 5 bases, with 21 bases left in between. Germline V gene data show CDR1 as SNHLY and CDR2 as FYNNEI. CDR3: CATQKEGGGDQPQHF. CDR3 DNA: TGTGCCACCCAAAAGGAAGGGGGAGGGGATCAGCCCCAGCATTTT.

V is TRBV7-9 and J is TRBJ2-5; 8 bases align to TRBD2. Trimming took 5 bases from V and 5 from J; bases not matched to a gene: 16. The CDR3 is 17 amino acids. Germline V gene data show CDR1 as SEHNR and CDR2 as FQNEAQ (reference sequence). Here the CDR3 reads CASSTSSGLIAGETQYF. CDR3 bases: TGTGCCAGCAGCACTTCTAGCGGGTTGATCGCGGGGGAGACCCAGTACTTC.

The chain is built from TRBV5-6 and TRBJ2-5, with D perhaps matching TRBD1 (5 bases). Trimming shortened V by 3 bases and J by 5 bases, and 14 bases separated the two germline ends. Germline V gives CDR1 SGHDT, CDR2 YYEEEE. This CDR3 region has 14 residues. The CDR3 DNA sequence: TGTGCCAGCAGCTCCCCCAGGGTCGGGGAGACCCAGTACTTC. It encodes CASSSPRVGETQYF.

The gene calls are TRBV5-6 and TRBJ2-1, with TRBD2 matching 8 bases. CDR3 length: 15 amino acids. With 6 bases clipped from V and 6 bases from J, the junction kept 11 bases outside the gene matches. The germline CDR1 and CDR2 sequences are SGHDT and YYEEEE. CDR3 nucleotide sequence: TGTGCCAGCACTTCACCGGGACTAGGAATCAATGAGCAGTTCTTC. Amino acids: CASTSPGLGINEQFF.

With respect to this clone: Other nucleotide sequences from this sample produce the same CDR3. The chain links TRBV7-7 to TRBJ2-7; D gene ambiguous. The V end was cut by 0 bases, the J end by 7 bases, with 10 bases between. This CDR3 has 13 amino acids. CDR1 and CDR2 from the germline V gene are SSHAT and FNYEAQ (reference sequence). CDR3 sequence reads: CASSLAPSEEQYF. The DNA of the CDR3 is TGTGCCAGCAGCTTAGCCCCTAGTGAGGAGCAGTACTTC.

The chain has TRBV18 and TRBJ2-1, with TRBD2 matching 10 bases. The CDR3 has 17 amino acids. Germline loops: CDR1 KGHSH, CDR2 LQKENI. Unmatched junction bases numbered 8, after V lost 2 bases and J lost 4 bases. CDR3 bases: TGTGCCAGCTCACCAAGGAGGGAAGCGGGAGGGTACAATGAGCAGTTCTTC. Translated, it gives CASSPRREAGGYNEQFF.

The rearrangement uses TRBV19 and TRBJ2-1; TRBD2 matches at 7 bases. Losses at the gene ends were 7 bases for V and 3 bases for J; bases not matched to a gene: 9. Germline CDR1 is LNHDA and CDR2 is SQIVND (reference sequence). The CDR3 is 15 amino acids. The chain's CDR3 is CASKSSGALYNEQFF. DNA for the CDR3: TGTGCCAGTAAGTCAAGCGGGGCCCTCTACAATGAGCAGTTCTTC.

The chain uses TRBV21-1 and TRBJ1-1; TRBD1, the D gene given by the table, was not confirmed from the DNA. TRBV21-1 is designated a pseudogene. The CDR3 is 18 amino acids. The CDR3 loop reads CASSKAYQGAFMNTEAFF. The CDR3 coding sequence is TGTGCCAGCAGCAAAGCGTATCAGGGGGCGTTCATGAACACTGAAGCTTTCTTT.

V is TRBV18 and J is TRBJ1-2; tentatively, D is TRBD1 (5 bases). Germline-derived CDR1 and CDR2 are KGHSH and LQKENI. This CDR3 has 14 residues. The V end lost 1 base, the J end lost 8 bases, and 14 bases lay between the germline ends. The CDR3 reads CASSPLQGKVGYTF. Written as DNA, the CDR3 is TGTGCCAGCTCACCACTTCAGGGAAAAGTGGGCTACACCTTC.

This chain links TRBV7-2 with TRBJ1-4; no reliable D call. The CDR3 is 13 amino acids. V was clipped by 6 bases and J by 8 bases, with 13 bases between them. CDR1 is SGHTA, CDR2 FQGNSA, per germline. The CDR3 spells CASSLGQAEKLFF. CDR3 DNA: TGTGCCAGCAGTTTGGGCCAAGCCGAAAAACTGTTTTTT.

The V gene is TRBV14, the J gene TRBJ2-1; the match to TRBD2 covers 9 bases. Trimming cost V 0 bases and J 1 base; bases outside gene matches: 13. The CDR3 loop spans 20 amino acids. Germline V gives CDR1 SGHDN, CDR2 FVKESK. This CDR3 reads CASSQEKRETSGQSYNEQFF. CDR3 nucleotides: TGTGCCAGCAGCCAAGAAAAGCGAGAGACTAGCGGTCAATCCTACAATGAGCAGTTCTTC.

V usage is TRBV10-3 and J usage is TRBJ1-2; TRBD1 agrees at 9 bases. V was pared by 6 bases and J by 4 bases, with 12 bases of the junction left unmatched. The CDR3 is 16 amino acids. Germline V lookup: CDR1 ENHRY, CDR2 SYGVKD. The CDR3 reads CAISVPGQGRIYGYTF. The CDR3 DNA sequence: TGTGCCATCAGCGTCCCGGGACAGGGTCGGATCTATGGCTACACCTTC.